One and the same sample provided the 9 T cell receptor beta chains below, sequenced in a study of CD8+ T cells in alopecia areata (dated by TCRdb to between 2017 and 2018). Preparation of the library involved the immunoSEQ multiplex PCR assay. For TCR sequencing, RNA was extracted from every sample and reverse transcribed into cDNA to serve as template. TCRdb's version of the immuneACCESS table is confined to in-frame rearrangements and falls short of the full clone set. An unresolved V gene accounts for under half of the shortfall where checked; the remainder is of unknown origin. In all, the sample holds some 190,000 clones, and 51% of those were seen once. Jointly, the top ten make up 10% of the sample. The treatment or condition label for this specimen denotes: oral pan-JAK inhibitor, 5-10 mg twice daily. This specimen was CD8+ T cells sorted from blood, taken at roughly week 52, from a patient treated with tofacitinib. These receptor sequences come from a human donor with alopecia areata.

The chain uses TRBV5-6 and TRBJ2-7; D tentatively reads TRBD1 or TRBD2 (5 bases each). Germline V gene data show CDR1 as SGHDT and CDR2 as YYEEEE. The CDR3 runs to 15 residues. V was shortened by 4 bases and J by 1 base, with 15 bases between the two germline ends. The chain's CDR3 is CASSLIEGRSYEQYF. The CDR3 coding sequence is TGTGCCAGCAGCCTGATTGAGGGACGGTCCTACGAGCAGTACTTC. Full variable domain (rest looked up from reference TRBV5-6 and TRBJ2-7): DAGVTQSPTHLIKTRGQQVTLRCSPKSGHDTVSWYQQALGQGPQFIFQYYEEEERQRGNFPDRFSGHQFPNYSSELNVNALLLGDSALYLCASSLIEGRSYEQYFGPGTRLTVT.

The chain recombines TRBV27 with TRBJ2-1, with 8 bases identical to TRBD2. CDR1 and CDR2 from the germline V gene are MNHEY and SMNVEV (reference sequence). The CDR3 is made up of 18 amino acids. The J segment lost 4 bases and the V segment lost 5 bases, leaving 16 bases of the junction unmatched. The CDR3 DNA follows: TGTGCCAGCAGTCCCGGACTAGCAGCCTTGGTCTTTTACAATGAGCAGTTCTTC. As protein: CASSPGLAALVFYNEQFF.

This chain joins TRBV10-3 and TRBJ2-3; D remains unclear. The CDR3 runs to 15 residues. V dropped 0 bases and J dropped 4 bases, with 11 bases sitting between them. CDR1 is ENHRY and CDR2 is SYGVKD in the germline V gene. As DNA, the CDR3 is TGTGCCATCAGTGAGTCCGGTCGATCATCAGATACGCAGTATTTT. This sequence encodes CAISESGRSSDTQYF.

This chain connects TRBV5-1 to TRBJ1-1, with unresolved D. CDR1 SGHRS and CDR2 YFSETQ come from the germline V gene. Trimming shortened V by 1 base and J by 1 base, and 5 bases separated the two germline ends. The CDR3 contains 13 residues. CDR3 bases: TGCGCCAGCAGCTTGACAGAGAACACTGAAGCTTTCTTT. It is translated as CASSLTENTEAFF.

Only a few counts were recorded for this clone. The genes are TRBV14 and TRBJ1-4; 7 bases are a match to TRBD1. The CDR3 loop spans 13 amino acids. CDR1 SGHDN and CDR2 FVKESK come from the germline V gene. Trimming took 3 bases from V and 7 from J; bases not matched to a gene: 2. For the CDR3, the DNA is TGTGCCAGCAGCCAGGGACAGTCTGAAAAACTGTTTTTT. Protein sequence: CASSQGQSEKLFF.

J is TRBJ1-2 and V is TRBV29-1; D is undetermined. CDR3 size: 15 residues. V lost 0 bases to trimming and J lost 7 bases, with 18 bases between them. CDR1 is SQVTM and CDR2 is ANQGSEA in the germline V gene. The DNA for the CDR3 is TGCAGCGTTGAAGACCGCCCGGAAGATATGAGTGGCTACACCTTC. Translation gives CSVEDRPEDMSGYTF.

The table lists this clone with a few counts. The chain uses TRBV2 and TRBJ1-1; a possible D gene is TRBD1 (6 bases). The CDR3 spans 13 residues. The germline gives CDR1 SNHLY, CDR2 FYNNEI. V lost 4 bases, J lost 1 base, and 7 bases lay in between. CDR3 DNA: TGTGCCAGCAGTGGACAGGCGAACACTGAAGCTTTCTTT. Its translation is CASSGQANTEAFF.

V usage is TRBV5-6 and J usage is TRBJ2-1, with a weak D call TRBD2 (5 bases). Germline lookup yields CDR1 SGHDT and CDR2 YYEEEE. The V end lost 4 bases, the J end lost 2 bases, and 10 bases lay between the germline ends. The CDR3 covers 14 residues. The CDR3 region has the DNA TGTGCCAGCAGCCGGGAAATCCCCTACAATGAGCAGTTCTTC. It codes for CASSREIPYNEQFF.

The rearrangement uses TRBV7-2 and TRBJ1-1, with D possibly TRBD1 on 5 matching bases. This CDR3 has 16 residues. Germline V gene sequence: CDR1 SGHTA, CDR2 FQGNSA. V lost 3 bases, J lost 4 bases, and 18 bases lay in between. The DNA for the CDR3 is TGTGCCAGCAGCTTCTTCAGTGGGGGAGCTGGCACTGAAGCTTTCTTT. This gives the protein CASSFFSGGAGTEAFF.